The 20 T cell receptor beta chains below come from one sample, sequenced in a study of Graves' ophthalmopathy and Graves' hyperthyroidism. Amplified material comprised TCR beta CDR3 regions derived from RNA transcripts. RT-PCR in the first round used HTBI primers; a second-round multiplex PCR followed. Via MiXCR, TCRdb re-called the multiplex PCR reads, giving one row per CDR3 protein. The table has a few hundred thousand distinct CDR3 sequences, roughly 15% seen once. Sequencing was done on a sample of peripheral blood. The source is a woman between 18 and 30 years old with stable Graves' hyperthyroidism.

This clonotype was counted at least ten times. The rearrangement joins TRBV12-3 or TRBV12-4 to TRBJ1-5; 8 bases map to TRBD1. The V and J ends lost 6 bases and 0 bases, in that order; junction bases with no gene match: 4. This CDR3 contains 15 residues. The CDR3 nucleotides read TGTGCCAGCAGCCAGACAGGGGATAGCAATCAGCCCCAGCATTTT. It encodes CASSQTGDSNQPQHF.

This sequence joins TRBV6-2 or TRBV6-3 and TRBJ1-5, with 7 bases identical to TRBD1. Looked up from germline, CDR1 is MNHEY and CDR2 is SVGEGT. This CDR3 is 13 amino acids long. Germline trimming cut 9 bases from V and 1 base from J; bases unmatched to any gene: 3. CDR3 DNA: TGTGCCAGTGCGGACAGGAGCAATCAGCCCCAGCATTTT. Its protein is CASADRSNQPQHF.

In its sample, this clonotype was seen many times. The chain couples TRBV11-2 to TRBJ1-6; TRBD1 matches at 7 bases. CDR3 length: 13 residues. With 7 bases clipped from V and 7 bases from J, the junction kept 4 bases outside the gene matches. Germline loops: CDR1 SGHAT, CDR2 FQNNGV. The CDR3, as DNA: TGTGCCAGCAACCCACAGGGGAATTCACCCCTCCACTTT. As protein: CASNPQGNSPLHF.

Ten or more counts support this clonotype. The rearrangement joins TRBV7-8 to TRBJ2-5; D unresolved. V gave up 3 bases and J gave up 6 bases, with 14 bases separating them. From germline, CDR1 is SGHVS and CDR2 FQNEAQ. This CDR3 contains 14 residues. Written as DNA, the CDR3 is TGTGCCAGCAGCTTCAGGTGGGATACGAAGACCCAGTACTTC. It specifies CASSFRWDTKTQYF.

This clonotype was observed at least ten times. The CDR3 nucleotides are TGCGCCAGCAGCTTGTATGGACTATTCTACGAGCAGTACTTC. Translating gives CASSLYGLFYEQYF. This sequence joins TRBV5-1 and TRBJ2-7, with D tentatively TRBD2 (6 bases). Germline loops: CDR1 SGHRS, CDR2 YFSETQ. Trimming took 1 base from V and 3 from J, leaving 11 bases between them. This CDR3 spans 14 amino acids.

This clonotype came up many times. This rearrangement joins TRBV18 to TRBJ1-1; D is perhaps TRBD1 (6 bases). The ends were cut back, 0 bases at V and 10 bases at J, with 15 bases in the middle. This CDR3 contains 14 residues. Germline CDR1 reads KGHSH; CDR2 reads LQKENI. CDR3 sequence (DNA): TGTGCCAGCTCACCACCGTCAGGGAGGGGGAGAGCTTTCTTT. As protein: CASSPPSGRGRAFF.

This clonotype was detected many times. This chain uses TRBV7-9 with TRBJ1-1; D possibly corresponds to TRBD1 (6 bases). CDR3 length: 16 amino acids. V was shortened by 7 bases and J by 0 bases, with 18 bases between the two germline ends. Germline V gene data show CDR1 as SEHNR and CDR2 as FQNEAQ (reference sequence). The CDR3 is CASIKGVGHLNTEAFF. The CDR3 bases are TGTGCCAGCATCAAAGGGGTGGGACACCTGAACACTGAAGCTTTCTTT.

This clonotype was recorded at least ten times. V gene TRBV5-6 combines with J gene TRBJ1-5; 8 bases map to TRBD1. V trimming: 3 bases; J trimming: 2 bases; junction bases outside the gene matches: 4. From germline, CDR1 is SGHDT and CDR2 YYEEEE. The CDR3 extends over 15 amino acids. The CDR3 is CASSSTGAGNQPQHF. CDR3 nucleotide sequence: TGTGCCAGCAGCTCGACAGGGGCCGGCAATCAGCCCCAGCATTTT.

This clonotype occurred many times. The chain links TRBV11-2 to TRBJ1-2; maybe TRBD1 (5 bases). The V gene's germline CDR1 is SGHAT and CDR2 FQNNGV. V dropped 5 bases and J dropped 6 bases, with 13 bases sitting between them. This CDR3 is built from 13 residues. The DNA of the CDR3 is TGTGCCAGCAGCGGGGCGGGGCTACATGGCTACACCTTC. Amino acid sequence: CASSGAGLHGYTF.

The chain carries TRBV7-2 and TRBJ1-6; a possible D gene is TRBD1 (6 bases). In germline, CDR1 is SGHTA, CDR2 FQGNSA. Trimming stripped 6 bases from V and 13 bases from J, with 16 bases between. There are 13 residues in the CDR3. CDR3 sequence reads: CASSRAGVGPLHF. The DNA for the CDR3 is TGTGCCAGCAGTAGAGCAGGGGTGGGTCCCCTCCACTTT.

In its sample, this clonotype was seen many times. The chain couples TRBV24-1 to TRBJ1-2; no firm D call. V dropped 5 bases and J dropped 8 bases, with 8 bases sitting between them. The CDR3 is 11 amino acids. Germline lookup yields CDR1 KGHDR and CDR2 SFDVKD. This CDR3 reads CATSGPGGYTF. The CDR3 coding sequence is TGTGCCACCAGTGGCCCAGGAGGCTACACCTTC.

This clonotype was observed a handful of times. V is TRBV4-2 and J is TRBJ2-5; a weak D match, TRBD2 (6 bases). The germline V gene has CDR1 LGHNA and CDR2 YNFKEQ. The CDR3 is 16 residues long. V lost 5 bases and J 2 bases, leaving 18 bases between the germline ends. CDR3 residues: CASSEGTQGVQETQYF. CDR3 DNA sequence: TGTGCCAGCAGCGAAGGGACTCAAGGGGTACAAGAGACCCAGTACTTC.

This sequence joins TRBV6-1 and TRBJ2-4, with D maybe TRBD1 (6 bases). CDR3 length equals 15 residues. The germline V gene has CDR1 MNHNS and CDR2 SASEGT. V shed 5 bases and J shed 1 base, with 12 bases lying between them. The CDR3, as DNA: TGTGCCAGCAGTCTAAACCAGGGGGCCAAAAACATTCAGTACTTC. Translating it yields CASSLNQGAKNIQYF.

This clonotype appeared many times. The chain carries TRBV7-9 and TRBJ2-5; TRBD1 might be the D (6 bases). The CDR3 totals 13 residues. The germline V gene has CDR1 SEHNR and CDR2 FQNEAQ (reference sequence). Trimming took 2 bases from V and 3 from J, leaving 7 bases between them. The CDR3 region is CASSLSGEETQYF. As DNA, the CDR3 is TGTGCCAGCAGCTTATCAGGGGAAGAGACCCAGTACTTC.

There are many counts of this clonotype. Its ends do not fully match the called genes, so a read error is possible. The V call is TRBV7-2, the J call TRBJ2-5; 7 bases line up with TRBD1. Per germline, CDR1 SGHTA and CDR2 FQGNSA. This CDR3 comprises 14 residues. CDR3: CAGSPPGGMETQYF. CDR3 in DNA: TGTGCCGGCAGCCCCCCAGGGGGAATGGAGACCCAGTACTTC. The full variable domain, in which reference TRBV7-2 and TRBJ2-5 provide the parts outside the CDR3, is GAGVSQSPSNKVTEKGKDVELRCDPISGHTALYWYRQSLGQGLEFLIYFQGNSAPDKSGLPSDRFSAERTGGSVSTLTIQRTQQEDSAVYLCAGSPPGGMETQYFGPGTRLLVL.

V usage is TRBV4-3 and J usage is TRBJ1-2; D is unclear. V lost 0 bases and J lost 5, with 10 bases in between. CDR3 length equals 14 residues. Germline loops: CDR1 LGHNA, CDR2 YSLEER. CDR3 sequence (DNA): TGCGCCAGCAGCCAAGAATCCTCGAGATATGGCTACACCTTC. Translated, it gives CASSQESSRYGYTF.

The rearrangement links TRBV5-1 to TRBJ2-7; 8 bases align to TRBD1. CDR3 length: 15 residues. The germline V gene has CDR1 SGHRS and CDR2 YFSETQ. Trimming cost V 5 bases and J 6 bases; bases outside gene matches: 13. The CDR3 loop reads CASRRGQESCFEQYF. The CDR3 DNA follows: TGCGCCAGCAGAAGGGGACAGGAATCCTGCTTCGAGCAGTACTTC.

This clonotype was detected many times. V gene TRBV6-2 or TRBV6-3 combines with J gene TRBJ1-1; tentatively, D is TRBD1 (5 bases). The CDR3 runs 16 residues. The V gene's germline CDR1 is MNHEY and CDR2 SVGEGT. The ends were cut back, 2 bases at V and 4 bases at J, with 17 bases in the middle. The chain's CDR3 is CASSYRRFGGSTEAFF. In nucleotides, the CDR3 is TGTGCCAGCAGTTACAGGCGCTTTGGGGGATCCACTGAAGCTTTCTTT.

This clonotype was detected many times. The CDR3 loop is CASSLSGVLSNSPLHF. The CDR3 bases are TGTGCCAGCAGTTTATCAGGGGTTCTCTCTAATTCACCCCTCCACTTT. The rearrangement uses TRBV12-3 or TRBV12-4 and TRBJ1-6; the D gene is possibly TRBD1 (6 bases). Trimming took off 2 bases at V and 6 bases at J, with 14 bases between the two ends. The CDR3 spans 16 residues.

This clonotype was seen repeatedly, ten times or more. The chain carries TRBV12-3 or TRBV12-4 and TRBJ2-2, with TRBD2 matching 9 bases. The V segment lost 5 bases and the J segment 4 bases; nucleotides outside the gene matches: 2. The CDR3 is 14 amino acids. The chain's CDR3 is CASSTSGSTGELFF. The DNA of the CDR3 is TGTGCCAGCAGTACTAGCGGGTCCACCGGGGAGCTGTTTTTT.